The 26 T cell receptor beta chains below all came from one sample that was sequenced in a study of shared T cell receptors in the human thymus. Clones were sequenced by immunoSEQ multiplex PCR, and TCRdb holds only the in-frame ones, with some missing. The table has hundreds of thousands of clones, about 95% seen once. Source material: thymocytes. The receptor set was obtained from a human donor.

This chain connects TRBV9 to TRBJ2-1; D may be TRBD1 (5 bases). CDR3 length: 16 amino acids. The V end was cut by 4 bases, the J end by 9 bases, with 23 bases between. Germline values: CDR1 SGDLS, CDR2 YYNGEE. For the CDR3, the DNA is TGTGCCAGCAGCCAAGAAGGGATCGAACAGGTTAGTGAGCAGTTCTTC. Translating gives CASSQEGIEQVSEQFF.

This chain connects TRBV4-3 to TRBJ2-2; TRBD1 matches at 8 bases. J gave up 3 bases and V 6 bases, and 0 bases lay outside the gene matches. CDR1 and CDR2 from the germline V gene are LGHNA and YSLEER. CDR3 size: 13 residues. The CDR3 loop is CASRTGDTGELFF. The CDR3 nucleotides are TGCGCCAGCAGGACAGGGGACACCGGGGAGCTGTTTTTT.

The rearrangement links TRBV30 to TRBJ1-2; D gene unclear. Trimming shortened V by 6 bases and J by 0 bases, and 17 bases separated the two germline ends. Germline assignment: CDR1 GTSNPN and CDR2 SVGIG (reference sequence). This CDR3 region has 15 residues. This chain's CDR3 is CACSSVADTNYGYTF. The CDR3 DNA reads as TGTGCCTGTTCGAGCGTTGCGGATACTAACTATGGCTACACCTTC.

The V call is TRBV7-2, the J call TRBJ2-7; a weak D match, TRBD2 (6 bases). Trimming pared 4 bases from V and 5 bases from J, leaving 12 bases between. Germline loops: CDR1 SGHTA, CDR2 FQGNSA. The CDR3 consists of 13 residues. The CDR3 DNA reads TGTGCCAGCAGCTGGCGGGAAGAGAACGAGCAGTACTTC. Encoded protein: CASSWREENEQYF.

This clone was seen more than once but under ten times. CDR3 nucleotide sequence: TGTGCCAGCAGCCCCTCCCGGAGCGGGAGTGAAGATACGCAGTATTTT. This encodes CASSPSRSGSEDTQYF. The chain couples TRBV14 to TRBJ2-3; TRBD2 aligns across 8 bases. Germline V gives CDR1 SGHDN, CDR2 FVKESK. Trimming took 4 bases from V and 5 from J; bases not matched to a gene: 11. The CDR3 length is 16 residues.

The chain links TRBV4-2 to TRBJ1-5, with D perhaps matching TRBD1 (6 bases). Per germline, CDR1 LGHNA and CDR2 YNFKEQ. The CDR3 extends over 15 amino acids. Trimming removed 6 bases at V and 5 bases at J, with 17 bases between. The CDR3, as DNA: TGTGCCAGCAGAGGGGGGGGAAGTAGGGATCAGCCCCAGCATTTT. Translating gives CASRGGGSRDQPQHF.

The rearrangement joins TRBV28 to TRBJ1-1; 7 nucleotides match TRBD1. V dropped 6 bases and J dropped 4; count of bases not matched to a gene: 8. Germline V gene sequence: CDR1 MDHEN, CDR2 SYDVKM. The CDR3 has 14 amino acids. This CDR3 reads CASSHPTGTTEAFF. Written as DNA, the CDR3 is TGTGCCAGCAGCCACCCGACAGGGACCACTGAAGCTTTCTTT.

This sequence joins TRBV13 and TRBJ2-1; TRBD2 agrees at 12 bases. The CDR3 has 16 amino acids. The V segment lost 1 base and the J segment 9 bases; nucleotides outside the gene matches: 7. The germline gives CDR1 PRHDT, CDR2 FYEKMQ (reference sequence). The chain's CDR3 is CASSLAASGRAGEQFF. The CDR3 DNA is TGTGCCAGCAGCTTAGCGGCTAGCGGGAGGGCCGGTGAGCAGTTCTTC.

The V and J genes are TRBV5-1 and TRBJ2-6; a possible D gene is TRBD2 (5 bases). This CDR3 region has 19 residues. Germline lookup yields CDR1 SGHRS and CDR2 YFSETQ. V lost 4 bases, J lost 0 bases, and 20 bases lay in between. CDR3 amino acids: CASSDKTDGGPSGANVLTF. CDR3 sequence (DNA): TGCGCCAGCAGCGATAAAACGGACGGAGGACCCTCTGGGGCCAACGTCCTGACTTTC.

V usage is TRBV4-3 and J usage is TRBJ2-2; a possible D gene is TRBD1 (6 bases). The CDR3 has 18 amino acids. Per the germline V gene, CDR1 is LGHNA and CDR2 is YSLEER. Trimming took 4 bases from V and 0 from J, leaving 18 bases between them. CDR3 protein: CASSRRARQDSNTGELFF. The CDR3 DNA is TGCGCCAGCAGCCGAAGAGCGAGACAGGACTCGAACACCGGGGAGCTGTTTTTT.

The chain uses TRBV4-2 and TRBJ2-1; weak D call: TRBD2 (6 bases). CDR1 and CDR2 (germline): LGHNA, YNFKEQ. Deletions cut 1 base from V and 3 bases from J, with 19 bases between. The CDR3 extends over 18 amino acids. DNA of the CDR3: TGTGCCAGCAGCCAAGCCGAATTTTCGGGAGTTTACTACAATGAGCAGTTCTTC. Protein sequence: CASSQAEFSGVYYNEQFF.

The chain recombines TRBV6-1 with TRBJ1-5; a possible D gene is TRBD1 (5 bases). This CDR3 has 11 residues. Germline CDR1 and CDR2: MNHNS and SASEGT. Trimming shortened V by 9 bases and J by 2 bases, and 5 bases separated the two germline ends. CDR3 in amino acids: CARQGNQPQHF. The DNA for the CDR3 is TGTGCCAGACAGGGCAATCAGCCCCAGCATTTT.

The V gene is TRBV7-2, the J gene TRBJ2-3; 12 bases agree with TRBD2. The V segment lost 5 bases and the J segment 4 bases; nucleotides outside the gene matches: 7. Looked up from germline, CDR1 is SGHTA and CDR2 is FQGNSA. This CDR3 comprises 16 residues. CDR3 amino acids: CASSATSGRGSDTQYF. For the CDR3, the DNA is TGTGCCAGCAGCGCGACTAGCGGGAGAGGTTCAGATACGCAGTATTTT.

The J gene is TRBJ2-3, the V gene TRBV4-1, with D hard to call. This CDR3 is built from 16 residues. From germline, CDR1 is MGHRA and CDR2 YSYEKL. V lost 0 bases and J lost 4, with 14 bases in between. The CDR3 DNA reads as TGCGCCAGCAGCCAAGAAGAACTATTGTTACCAGATACGCAGTATTTT. Protein: CASSQEELLLPDTQYF.

The chain combines TRBV28 with TRBJ1-2; D is unclear. This CDR3 region has 12 residues. V lost 8 bases and J 8 bases, leaving 15 bases between the germline ends. In germline, CDR1 is MDHEN, CDR2 SYDVKM. The CDR3 region is CASGRPGSGYTF. The CDR3 region has the DNA TGTGCCAGCGGGAGGCCTGGTTCGGGCTACACCTTC.

The V call is TRBV7-2, the J call TRBJ2-7, with D perhaps TRBD1 or TRBD2 (6 bases each). The CDR3 contains 15 residues. V gave up 4 bases and J gave up 6 bases, with 19 bases separating them. Germline V gene lookup returns CDR1 SGHTA and CDR2 FQGNSA. The CDR3 DNA reads as TGTGCCAGCAGCTCCCCGGGGGCAGACCAGAGCGAGCAGTACTTC. It encodes CASSSPGADQSEQYF.

V and J are TRBV2 and TRBJ2-7; D might be TRBD1 (6 bases). The CDR3 has 12 amino acids. Trimming left V 2 bases short and J 4 bases short, with 6 bases between. CDR1 and CDR2 from the germline V gene are SNHLY and FYNNEI. The CDR3 DNA is TGTGCCAGCAGTGAAAGGGGGTACGAGCAGTACTTC. This codes for CASSERGYEQYF.

The rearrangement uses TRBV27 and TRBJ2-1, with a possible D match to TRBD2 (5 bases). The V end was cut by 5 bases, the J end by 7 bases, with 9 bases between. The CDR3 contains 12 residues. CDR1 is MNHEY and CDR2 is SMNVEV in the germline V gene (reference sequence). CDR3 nucleotides: TGTGCCAGCAGTAAAACTAGAAATGAGCAGTTCTTC. Protein product: CASSKTRNEQFF.

The chain links TRBV7-2 to TRBJ2-1; 9 bases are shared with TRBD2. V gave up 5 bases and J gave up 6 bases; unmatched junction bases: 11. The CDR3 length is 16 residues. CDR1 is SGHTA, CDR2 FQGNSA, per germline. The CDR3 region is CASSLRDSGRLNEQFF. The CDR3 region has the DNA TGTGCCAGCAGCCTTCGTGATAGCGGGAGACTCAATGAGCAGTTCTTC.

The chain combines TRBV9 with TRBJ2-3; unclear D gene. V was shortened by 2 bases and J by 0 bases, with 7 bases between the two germline ends. The germline V gene encodes CDR1 SGDLS and CDR2 YYNGEE. This CDR3 is built from 14 residues. CDR3 nucleotide sequence: TGTGCCAGCAGCGTGGAGACAAGCACAGATACGCAGTATTTT. Protein: CASSVETSTDTQYF.

This sequence joins TRBV6-5 and TRBJ1-1, with D perhaps matching TRBD1 (6 bases). CDR3 length: 15 residues. The V gene's germline CDR1 is MNHEY and CDR2 SVGAGI. The V end lost 5 bases, the J end lost 4 bases, and 17 bases lay between the germline ends. Here the CDR3 DNA reads TGTGCCAGCAGTCACCGGGGCAGGGGCCCCACTGAAGCTTTCTTT. Its protein product is CASSHRGRGPTEAFF.

V is TRBV15 and J is TRBJ2-3, with 7 bases matching TRBD1. The CDR3 consists of 18 residues. Trimming at V came to 0 bases and at J to 3 bases, leaving 12 bases not matched to a gene. Germline V gene lookup returns CDR1 LNHNV and CDR2 YYDKDF (reference sequence). The CDR3: CATSRDCGGAGGTDTQYF. The CDR3 DNA is TGTGCCACCAGCAGAGATTGCGGTGGGGCAGGGGGAACAGATACGCAGTATTTT.

J is TRBJ2-5 and V is TRBV9, with 9 bases that match TRBD2. CDR3 size: 15 residues. V was clipped by 4 bases and J by 5 bases; unmatched bases: 9. Germline V gene lookup returns CDR1 SGDLS and CDR2 YYNGEE. The CDR3 bases are TGTGCCAGCAGCCTTCAGGGACTAGCTCTGGAGACCCAGTACTTC. Its translation: CASSLQGLALETQYF.

This clone was seen only once. The rearrangement links TRBV18 to TRBJ2-3, with D unresolved. Trimming pared 0 bases from V and 6 bases from J, leaving 7 bases between. In germline, CDR1 is KGHSH, CDR2 LQKENI. This CDR3 has 13 amino acids. Written as DNA, the CDR3 is TGTGCCAGCTCACCACCGAATCTGGATACGCAGTATTTT. Protein product: CASSPPNLDTQYF.

The rearrangement uses TRBV28 and TRBJ1-2; 7 bases align to TRBD1. The ends lost 5 bases at V and 0 bases at J; junction bases unmatched: 3. Germline V CDR1 and CDR2: MDHEN, SYDVKM. This CDR3 has 14 residues. The CDR3 here is CASSGTVANYGYTF. The CDR3 coding sequence is TGTGCCAGCAGTGGGACAGTAGCTAACTATGGCTACACCTTC.

The J gene is TRBJ2-1, the V gene TRBV6-5, with D perhaps given as TRBD1 or TRBD2 (6 bases each). The germline V gene encodes CDR1 MNHEY and CDR2 SVGAGI. Trimming shortened V by 2 bases and J by 7 bases, and 12 bases separated the two germline ends. The CDR3 totals 14 residues. This chain's CDR3 is CASSYGGRGNEQFF. The DNA of the CDR3 is TGTGCCAGCAGTTACGGGGGGCGCGGTAATGAGCAGTTCTTC.